Each of the 28 T cell receptor beta chains below was sequenced from the same sample in a study of identical twins. From the 5' RACE reads, TCRdb called clonotypes with MiXCR, one entry per CDR3 protein. The table includes roughly 1,500,000 distinct CDR3 sequences, about 31% detected once. The sequencing sample was made of cord blood. The receptors shown here come from a newborn girl in good health.

A few counts support this clonotype. The chain carries TRBV28 and TRBJ2-1; weak D call: TRBD1 (6 bases). The CDR3 runs 16 residues. Germline V gene data show CDR1 as MDHEN and CDR2 as SYDVKM. V lost 8 bases, J lost 4 bases, and 21 bases lay in between. CDR3 sequence: CASGPPAGDGYNEQFF. The CDR3 DNA is TGTGCCAGCGGTCCCCCGGCAGGGGATGGGTACAATGAGCAGTTCTTC.

The sample holds one count of this clonotype. CDR3 residues: CASSHRGTRDNEQFF. The CDR3 DNA reads TGTGCCAGCAGCCACAGGGGGACCAGGGACAATGAGCAGTTCTTC. The chain couples TRBV14 to TRBJ2-1, with 7 bases that match TRBD1. With V trimmed by 3 bases and J by 5 bases, 7 bases remained unmatched. Germline V gene sequence: CDR1 SGHDN, CDR2 FVKESK. CDR3 size: 15 residues.

This clonotype was detected many times. The V gene is TRBV13, the J gene TRBJ2-1; D remains ambiguous. Germline V gives CDR1 PRHDT, CDR2 FYEKMQ (reference sequence). The V end was cut by 5 bases, the J end by 10 bases, with 12 bases between. This CDR3 comprises 12 residues. CDR3 amino acids: CASSHRVLEQFF. In DNA, the CDR3 is TGTGCCAGCAGCCACCGGGTCTTGGAGCAGTTCTTC.

The rearrangement uses TRBV29-1 and TRBJ2-7; 7 nucleotides line up with TRBD2. CDR3 length: 14 amino acids. CDR1 is SQVTM, CDR2 ANQGSEA, per germline. After removal of 6 bases from V and 7 bases from J, the junction contained 15 bases not matched to a gene. The CDR3 bases are TGCAGCGTAAGGGGCGGGAGTGAGTGGAATGAGCAGTACTTC. Its protein product is CSVRGGSEWNEQYF.

Of note for this clonotype: This may come from a read error, since a much larger clone is one base off. The chain uses TRBV5-1 and TRBJ2-4, with 8 nucleotides matching TRBD2. This CDR3 has 15 residues. J gave up 9 bases and V 2 bases, and 10 bases lay outside the gene matches. Per the germline V gene, CDR1 is SGHRS and CDR2 is YFSETQ. CDR3 amino acids: CASSLSSGSPSIQYF. The CDR3 DNA follows: TGCGCCAGCAGCTTATCCAGCGGGAGCCCAAGCATTCAGTACTTC.

This clonotype was seen just once. This chain connects TRBV20-1 to TRBJ1-2, with 10 positions matching TRBD1. The V gene's germline CDR1 is DFQATT and CDR2 SNEGSKA (reference sequence). This CDR3 comprises 13 residues. Trimming at V came to 0 bases and at J to 7 bases, leaving 2 bases not matched to a gene. The CDR3: CSAREGTGVGYTF. For the CDR3, the DNA is TGCAGTGCTAGAGAGGGGACAGGGGTTGGCTACACCTTC.

The rearrangement joins TRBV15 to TRBJ1-3, with D hard to call. CDR3 size: 21 residues. CDR1 LNHNV and CDR2 YYDKDF come from the germline V gene (reference sequence). Trimming stripped 4 bases from V and 0 bases from J, with 28 bases between. CDR3 residues: CATSTGTQSVEGSFSGNTIYF. In nucleotides, the CDR3 is TGTGCCACCAGCACTGGTACGCAATCGGTCGAAGGGAGCTTCTCTGGAAACACCATATATTTT.

In its sample, this clonotype was seen a few times. This rearrangement joins TRBV19 to TRBJ2-1, with D hard to call. The CDR3 runs 15 residues. CDR1 LNHDA and CDR2 SQIVND come from the germline V gene (reference sequence). The V gene lost 5 bases and the J gene lost 6 bases, with 17 bases spanning the gap. The CDR3 here is CASSPSRVKRNEQFF. The CDR3 region has the DNA TGTGCCAGTAGTCCTAGTAGGGTCAAACGCAATGAGCAGTTCTTC. The variable domain in full, with the rest retrieved from reference TRBV19 and TRBJ2-1, is DGGITQSPKYLFRKEGQNVTLSCEQNLNHDAMYWYRQDPGQGLRLIYYSQIVNDFQKGDIAEGYSVSREKKESFPLTVTSAQKNPTAFYLCASSPSRVKRNEQFFGPGTRLTVL.

Comment on this clonotype: This may stem from a read error, because a much larger clone lies one nucleotide away. V gene TRBV4-2 combines with J gene TRBJ2-3, with D unresolved. Germline values: CDR1 LGHNA, CDR2 YNFKEQ. The CDR3 has 15 residues. V shed 1 base and J shed 8 bases, with 16 bases lying between them. CDR3 residues: CASSQGSQKQGTQYF. Written as DNA, the CDR3 is TGTGCCAGCAGCCAAGGTAGCCAGAAACAAGGTACGCAGTATTTT.

As for this clonotype: This sequence may be a read error, since a much larger clone differs from it by one base. The chain couples TRBV20-1 to TRBJ1-2, with D possibly being TRBD1 (6 bases). Germline CDR1 is DFQATT and CDR2 is SNEGSKA (reference sequence). The CDR3 has 13 residues. CDR3 nucleotides: TGCAGTGTTAGAACAGGGCGTAACTATGGCCACACCTTC. Its translation is CSVRTGRNYGHTF.

Only a few counts were recorded for this clonotype. The V and J genes are TRBV5-6 and TRBJ2-7, with D perhaps TRBD1 (5 bases). CDR3 length: 15 residues. The V and J ends lost 2 bases and 3 bases respectively, with 15 bases between them. CDR1 is SGHDT and CDR2 is YYEEEE in the germline V gene. In DNA form, the CDR3 reads TGTGCCAGCAGCTTTTTAGGACAACAAAACTACGAGCAGTACTTC. This encodes CASSFLGQQNYEQYF. The variable domain in full, with the rest retrieved from reference TRBV5-6 and TRBJ2-7, is DAGVTQSPTHLIKTRGQQVTLRCSPKSGHDTVSWYQQALGQGPQFIFQYYEEEERQRGNFPDRFSGHQFPNYSSELNVNALLLGDSALYLCASSFLGQQNYEQYFGPGTRLTVT.

This clonotype has a single count. This chain uses TRBV4-2 with TRBJ1-1; D gene ambiguous. The germline V gene has CDR1 LGHNA and CDR2 YNFKEQ. The ends were cut back, 5 bases at V and 6 bases at J, with 13 bases in the middle. CDR3 size: 13 residues. This chain's CDR3 is CASSDVGLAEAFF. CDR3 nucleotide sequence: TGTGCCAGCAGCGACGTGGGGTTAGCTGAAGCTTTCTTT.

The V and J genes are TRBV25-1 and TRBJ1-2; a weak D match, TRBD1 (5 bases). Trimming stripped 4 bases from V and 3 bases from J, with 18 bases between. The CDR3 contains 16 residues. CDR1 is MGHDK and CDR2 is SYGVNS in the germline V gene. The CDR3 DNA sequence: TGTGCCAGCAGTGGAGCGGGTGCAGGGCTTCACTATGGCTACACCTTC. Translating it yields CASSGAGAGLHYGYTF.

This clonotype appeared once. The rearrangement links TRBV6-6 to TRBJ1-1, with 8 bases that match TRBD1. The CDR3 length is 14 residues. Germline V gene sequence: CDR1 MNHNY, CDR2 SVGAGI (reference sequence). V shed 2 bases and J 11 bases; nucleotides not matched to a gene: 10. The CDR3: CASSYTGTGREAFF. The CDR3, as DNA: TGTGCCAGCAGTTACACAGGGACAGGAAGAGAGGCTTTCTTT.

The DNA of the CDR3 is TGTGCCAGCAGTTCCCAAGATGGGGCAACTAATGAAAAACTGTTTTTT. It specifies CASSSQDGATNEKLFF. The chain combines TRBV6-6 with TRBJ1-4; D not certain. CDR3 length: 16 amino acids. Per germline, CDR1 MNHNY and CDR2 SVGAGI (reference sequence). Trimming cost V 4 bases and J 0 bases, with 12 bases left between them.

Points on this clonotype: This may arise from a read error, as a much more abundant clone is one base away. The DNA is left out, because the CDR3 cannot be placed on it with certainty; the CDR3 is given as TCRdb lists it. The rearrangement links TRBV21-1 to TRBJ2-1; the tabulated D call, TRBD2, remains unverified against the DNA. TRBV21-1 is flagged as a pseudogene. 16 amino acids form the CDR3, both terminal residues included. The CDR3 is CACSKVGGGSYNEQFF.

This rearrangement joins TRBV7-2 to TRBJ2-7, with a tentative D call TRBD2 (6 bases). Trimming removed 3 bases at V and 1 base at J, with 19 bases between. Germline CDR1 is SGHTA and CDR2 is FQGNSA. The CDR3 covers 17 residues. The CDR3 DNA reads TGTGCCAGCAGCTTTAGGTCTACTCGGGACTCGTCCTACGAGCAGTACTTC. Translated, it gives CASSFRSTRDSSYEQYF.

The chain links TRBV20-1 to TRBJ2-5, with 13 bases that match TRBD2. V was clipped by 0 bases and J by 11 bases; unmatched bases: 9. Per the germline V gene, CDR1 is DFQATT and CDR2 is SNEGSKA (reference sequence). This CDR3 spans 15 amino acids. The CDR3 bases are TGCAGTGCTAGAGACCCGACTAGCGGGGGGAATGAGCAGTACTTC. Its translation is CSARDPTSGGNEQYF.

This clonotype has only a few counts. V is TRBV18 and J is TRBJ2-5, with D maybe TRBD2 (6 bases). With 8 bases removed from V and 3 bases from J, the gap between germline ends came to 10 bases. This CDR3 region has 12 residues. The germline CDR1 and CDR2 sequences are KGHSH and LQKENI. CDR3 sequence: CASAREKETQYF. The DNA of the CDR3 is TGTGCCAGCGCCCGGGAGAAAGAGACCCAGTACTTC. The full variable domain, with the rest looked up from reference TRBV18 and TRBJ2-5, is NAGVMQNPRHLVRRRGQEARLRCSPMKGHSHVYWYRQLPEEGLKFMVYLQKENIIDESGMPKERFSAEFPKEGPSILRIQQVVRGDSAAYFCASAREKETQYFGPGTRLLVL.

The CDR3 bases are TGCAGTGCTAGTATGCACGGCTCCTACGAGCAGTACTTC. This sequence encodes CSASMHGSYEQYF. V is TRBV20-1 and J is TRBJ2-7, with D unresolved. This CDR3 has 13 residues. Per the germline V gene, CDR1 is DFQATT and CDR2 is SNEGSKA (reference sequence). Trimming removed 3 bases at V and 0 bases at J, with 9 bases between.

The rearrangement uses TRBV29-1 and TRBJ2-1; no clear D gene. V lost 6 bases and J lost 7, with 10 bases in between. Germline CDR1 SQVTM, CDR2 ANQGSEA. CDR3 length: 11 residues. CDR3 coding DNA: TGCAGCGTCGTGTGGTGGAATGAGCAGTTCTTC. Its protein is CSVVWWNEQFF.

J is TRBJ2-1 and V is TRBV20-1; TRBD1 is a possible D gene (5 bases). The V and J ends lost 0 bases and 2 bases respectively, with 17 bases between them. The CDR3 has 17 amino acids. Per germline, CDR1 DFQATT and CDR2 SNEGSKA (reference sequence). CDR3 region: CSARDRARTRAYNEQFF. The CDR3 bases are TGCAGTGCTAGAGATCGAGCGCGGACACGAGCCTACAATGAGCAGTTCTTC.

The V call is TRBV12-3 or TRBV12-4, the J call TRBJ2-7, with TRBD2 identical over 14 bases. After removal of 5 bases from V and 6 bases from J, the junction contained 6 bases not matched to a gene. This CDR3 has 15 residues. CDR3 DNA: TGTGCCAGCAGTGCGCGGACTAGCGGGAGGATCGAGCAGTACTTC. Translation gives CASSARTSGRIEQYF.

The V gene is TRBV20-1, the J gene TRBJ2-7; possible D gene TRBD2, 6 bases. The assigned J gene may be wrong: the sequence end matches TRBJ2-5 better. Per the germline V gene, CDR1 is DFQATT and CDR2 is SNEGSKA (reference sequence). CDR3 length: 14 residues. The CDR3 DNA sequence: TGCAGTGCCCGAAGGAGTAGCGGTGGGGAGACCCAGTACTTC. As protein: CSARRSSGGETQYF.

This clonotype has only a few counts. This chain uses TRBV20-1 with TRBJ1-6, with D tentatively TRBD1 (6 bases). CDR3 length equals 15 residues. CDR1 DFQATT and CDR2 SNEGSKA come from the germline V gene (reference sequence). Trimming cost V 0 bases and J 9 bases, with 15 bases left between them. CDR3 amino acids: CSARDPTGTGSPLHF. The CDR3 nucleotides are TGCAGTGCTAGAGATCCAACAGGGACGGGTTCACCCCTCCACTTT.

The V and J genes are TRBV7-2 and TRBJ2-4; TRBD1 agrees at 10 bases. After removal of 3 bases from V and 3 bases from J, the junction contained 5 bases not matched to a gene. The CDR3 loop spans 16 amino acids. Germline loops: CDR1 SGHTA, CDR2 FQGNSA. The CDR3 DNA is TGTGCCAGCAGCTTGCAGACAGGGGGCGGCAAAAACATTCAGTACTTC. Its protein is CASSLQTGGGKNIQYF.

The chain is built from TRBV5-8 and TRBJ2-7, with 10 bases aligning to TRBD1. Germline trimming cut 0 bases from V and 3 bases from J; bases unmatched to any gene: 6. The CDR3 runs to 16 residues. Germline V lookup: CDR1 SGHTS, CDR2 YDEGEE. The CDR3 sequence is CASSLESGTGVYEQYF. CDR3 coding DNA: TGTGCCAGCAGCTTGGAGTCCGGGACAGGGGTCTACGAGCAGTACTTC.

V gene TRBV9 combines with J gene TRBJ2-3; D is possibly TRBD1 or TRBD2 (6 bases each). The ends were cut back, 2 bases at V and 0 bases at J, with 13 bases in the middle. Germline CDR1 reads SGDLS; CDR2 reads YYNGEE. The CDR3 is 16 amino acids. The DNA for the CDR3 is TGTGCCAGCAGCGTGAGGGGGGATCCTAGCACAGATACGCAGTATTTT. Residues: CASSVRGDPSTDTQYF. Looking up the rest from reference TRBV9 and TRBJ2-3 gives the full variable domain: DSGVTQTPKHLITATGQRVTLRCSPRSGDLSVYWYQQSLDQGLQFLIQYYNGEERAKGNILERFSAQQFPDLHSELNLSSLELGDSALYFCASSVRGDPSTDTQYFGPGTRLTVL.